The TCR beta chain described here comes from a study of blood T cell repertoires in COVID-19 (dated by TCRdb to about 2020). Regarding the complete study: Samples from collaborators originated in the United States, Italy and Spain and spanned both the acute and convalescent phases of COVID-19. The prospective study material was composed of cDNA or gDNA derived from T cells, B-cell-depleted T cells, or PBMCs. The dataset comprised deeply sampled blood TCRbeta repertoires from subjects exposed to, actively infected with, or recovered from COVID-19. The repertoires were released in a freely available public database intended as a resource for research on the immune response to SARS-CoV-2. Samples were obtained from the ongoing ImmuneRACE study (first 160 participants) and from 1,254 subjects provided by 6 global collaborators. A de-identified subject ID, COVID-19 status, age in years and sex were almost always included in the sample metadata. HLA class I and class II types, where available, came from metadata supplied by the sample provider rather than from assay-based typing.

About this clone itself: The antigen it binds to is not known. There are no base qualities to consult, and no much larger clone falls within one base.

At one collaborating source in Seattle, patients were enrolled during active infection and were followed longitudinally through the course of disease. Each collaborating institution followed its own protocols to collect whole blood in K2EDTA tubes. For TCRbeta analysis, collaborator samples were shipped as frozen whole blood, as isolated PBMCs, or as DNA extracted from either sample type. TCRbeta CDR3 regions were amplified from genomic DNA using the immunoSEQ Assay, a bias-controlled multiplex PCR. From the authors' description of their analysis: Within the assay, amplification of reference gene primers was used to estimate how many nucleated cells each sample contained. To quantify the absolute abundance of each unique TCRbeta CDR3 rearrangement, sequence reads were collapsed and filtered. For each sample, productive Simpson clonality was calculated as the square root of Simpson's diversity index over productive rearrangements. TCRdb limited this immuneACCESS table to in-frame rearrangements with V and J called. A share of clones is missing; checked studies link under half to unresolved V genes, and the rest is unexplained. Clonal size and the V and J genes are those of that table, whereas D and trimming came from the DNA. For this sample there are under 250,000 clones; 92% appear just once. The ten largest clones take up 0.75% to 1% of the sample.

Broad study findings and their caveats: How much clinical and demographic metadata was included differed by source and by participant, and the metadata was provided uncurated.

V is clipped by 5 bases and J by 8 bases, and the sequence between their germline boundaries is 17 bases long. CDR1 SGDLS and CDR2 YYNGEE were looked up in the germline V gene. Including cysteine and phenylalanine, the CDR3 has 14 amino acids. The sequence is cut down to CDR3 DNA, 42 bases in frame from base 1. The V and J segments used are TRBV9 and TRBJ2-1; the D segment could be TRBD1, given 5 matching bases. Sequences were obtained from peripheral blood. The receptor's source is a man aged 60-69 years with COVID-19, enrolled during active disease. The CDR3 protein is CASSWGRESHEQFF. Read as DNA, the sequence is TGTGCCAGCAGTTGGGGCCGCGAGAGCCATGAGCAGTTCTTC.